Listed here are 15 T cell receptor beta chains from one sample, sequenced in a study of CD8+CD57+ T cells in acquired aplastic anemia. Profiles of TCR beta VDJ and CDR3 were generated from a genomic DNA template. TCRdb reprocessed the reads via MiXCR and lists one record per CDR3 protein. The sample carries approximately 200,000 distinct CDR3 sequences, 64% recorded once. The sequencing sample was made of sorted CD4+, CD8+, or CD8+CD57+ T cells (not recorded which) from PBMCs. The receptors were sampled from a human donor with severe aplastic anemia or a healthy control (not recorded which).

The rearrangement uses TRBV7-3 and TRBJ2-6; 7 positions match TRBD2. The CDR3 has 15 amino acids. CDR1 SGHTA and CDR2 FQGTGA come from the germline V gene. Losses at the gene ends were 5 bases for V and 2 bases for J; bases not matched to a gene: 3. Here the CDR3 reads CASSTLAAGANVLTF. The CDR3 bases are TGTGCCAGCAGCACTCTAGCGGCTGGGGCCAACGTCCTGACTTTC.

CDR3 coding DNA: TGCAGTTCACAGGGAATTCAGCCCCAGCATTTT. Translated: CSSQGIQPQHF. This chain connects TRBV20-1 to TRBJ1-5; TRBD1 is a possible D gene (6 bases). The CDR3 has 11 amino acids. V was clipped by 8 bases and J by 6 bases, with 11 bases between them. Germline loops: CDR1 DFQATT, CDR2 SNEGSKA (reference sequence).

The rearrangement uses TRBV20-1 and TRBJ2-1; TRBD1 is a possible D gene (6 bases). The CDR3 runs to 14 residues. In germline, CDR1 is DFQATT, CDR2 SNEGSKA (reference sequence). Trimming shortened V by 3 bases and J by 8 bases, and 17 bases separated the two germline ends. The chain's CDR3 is CSASDRPSRDEQFF. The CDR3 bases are TGCAGTGCTAGCGACAGGCCCTCTAGGGATGAGCAGTTCTTC.

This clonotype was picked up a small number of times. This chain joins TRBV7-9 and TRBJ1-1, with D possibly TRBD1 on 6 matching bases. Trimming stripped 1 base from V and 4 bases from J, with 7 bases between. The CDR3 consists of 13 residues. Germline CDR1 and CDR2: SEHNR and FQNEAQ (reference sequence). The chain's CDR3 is CASSLEGGTEAFF. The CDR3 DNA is TGTGCCAGCAGCTTAGAGGGGGGCACTGAAGCTTTCTTT.

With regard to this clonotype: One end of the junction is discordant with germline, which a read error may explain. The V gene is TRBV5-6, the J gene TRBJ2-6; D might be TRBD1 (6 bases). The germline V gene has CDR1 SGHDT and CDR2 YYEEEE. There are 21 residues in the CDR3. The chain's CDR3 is CASSLYAAGLMKDAGANVPTF. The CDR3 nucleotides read TGTGCCAGCAGCTTGTACGCGGCAGGGCTTATGAAGGATGCAGGGGCCAACGTCCCGACTTTC.

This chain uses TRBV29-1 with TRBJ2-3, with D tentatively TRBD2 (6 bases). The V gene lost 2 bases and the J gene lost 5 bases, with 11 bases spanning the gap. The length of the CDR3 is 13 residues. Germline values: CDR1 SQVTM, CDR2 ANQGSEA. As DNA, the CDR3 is TGCAGCGTTGAACCCGGGCGGGGAGATACGCAGTATTTT. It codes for CSVEPGRGDTQYF.

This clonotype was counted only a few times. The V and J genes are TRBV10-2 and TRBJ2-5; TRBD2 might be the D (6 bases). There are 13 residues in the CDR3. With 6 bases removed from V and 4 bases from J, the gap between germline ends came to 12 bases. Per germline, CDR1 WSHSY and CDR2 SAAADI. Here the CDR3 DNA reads TGCGCCAGCAGGGGACTCGGCGGAGAGACCCAGTACTTC. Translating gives CASRGLGGETQYF.

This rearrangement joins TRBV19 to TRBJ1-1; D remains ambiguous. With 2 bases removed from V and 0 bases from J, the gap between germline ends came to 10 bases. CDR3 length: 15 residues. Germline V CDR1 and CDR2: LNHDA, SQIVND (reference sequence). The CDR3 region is CASSISENMNTEAFF. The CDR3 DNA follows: TGTGCCAGTAGTATATCTGAGAACATGAACACTGAAGCTTTCTTT.

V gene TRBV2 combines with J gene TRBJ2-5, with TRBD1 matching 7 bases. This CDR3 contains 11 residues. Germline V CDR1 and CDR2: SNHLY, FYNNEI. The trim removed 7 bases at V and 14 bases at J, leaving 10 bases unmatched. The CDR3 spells CASTEGAGLYF. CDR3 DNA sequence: TGTGCCAGCACCGAGGGGGCAGGCCTATACTTC.

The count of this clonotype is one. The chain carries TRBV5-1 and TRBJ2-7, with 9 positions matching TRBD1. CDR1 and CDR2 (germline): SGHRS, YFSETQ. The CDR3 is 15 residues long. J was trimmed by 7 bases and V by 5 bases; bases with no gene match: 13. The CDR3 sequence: CASRPATGGLWEQYF. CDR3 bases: TGCGCCAGCAGACCGGCTACAGGGGGCCTTTGGGAGCAGTACTTC.

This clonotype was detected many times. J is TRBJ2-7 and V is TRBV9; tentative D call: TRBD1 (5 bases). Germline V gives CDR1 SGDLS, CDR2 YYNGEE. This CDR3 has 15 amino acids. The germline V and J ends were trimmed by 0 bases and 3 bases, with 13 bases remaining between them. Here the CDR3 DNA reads TGTGCCAGCAGCGTAGGTGCAGGGTCAGGCTACGAGCAGTACTTC. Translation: CASSVGAGSGYEQYF. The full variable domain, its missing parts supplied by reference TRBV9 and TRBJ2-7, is DSGVTQTPKHLITATGQRVTLRCSPRSGDLSVYWYQQSLDQGLQFLIQYYNGEERAKGNILERFSAQQFPDLHSELNLSSLELGDSALYFCASSVGAGSGYEQYFGPGTRLTVT.

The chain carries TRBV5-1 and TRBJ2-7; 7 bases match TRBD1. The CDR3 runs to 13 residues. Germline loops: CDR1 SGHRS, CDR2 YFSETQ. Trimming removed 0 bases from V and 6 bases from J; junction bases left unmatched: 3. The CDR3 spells CASSLGQGREQYF. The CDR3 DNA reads TGCGCCAGCAGCTTGGGACAGGGACGCGAGCAGTACTTC.

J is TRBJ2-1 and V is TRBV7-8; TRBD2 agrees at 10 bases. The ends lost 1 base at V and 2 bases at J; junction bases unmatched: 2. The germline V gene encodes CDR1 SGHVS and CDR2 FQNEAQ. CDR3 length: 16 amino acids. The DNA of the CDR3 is TGTGCCAGCAGCTTAGGGAGCGGGAGGGCCTACAATGAGCAGTTCTTC. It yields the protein CASSLGSGRAYNEQFF.

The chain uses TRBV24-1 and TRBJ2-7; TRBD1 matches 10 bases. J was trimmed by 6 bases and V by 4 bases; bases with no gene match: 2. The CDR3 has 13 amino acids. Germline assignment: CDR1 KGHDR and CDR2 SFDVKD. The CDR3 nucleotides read TGTGCCACCAGTGAGAGGACAGGGGGCGAGCAGTACTTC. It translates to CATSERTGGEQYF.

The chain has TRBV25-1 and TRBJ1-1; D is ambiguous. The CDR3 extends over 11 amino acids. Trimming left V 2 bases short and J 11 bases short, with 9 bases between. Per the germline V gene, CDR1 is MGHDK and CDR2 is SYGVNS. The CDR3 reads CASSETGEAFF. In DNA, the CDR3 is TGTGCCAGCAGTGAAACCGGAGAGGCTTTCTTT.